The entry below gives a single TCR beta chain sequence along with its context. These data originate in a study of shared clonotypes between healthy human individuals. V shed 6 bases and J 6 bases; nucleotides not matched to a gene: 12. CDR1 is MNHEY, CDR2 SMNVEV, per germline (reference sequence). The CDR3 has 15 residues. Assay execution proceeded at the deep level. Sequenced by immunoSEQ multiplex PCR; TCRdb stores in-frame clones only, minus some. Among about 480,000 clones listed, around 79% were seen once. The chain joins TRBV27 to TRBJ2-3; 7 positions agree with TRBD1. The origin of this receptor is a woman aged 40-49 years in good health. Some clones in this sample may be carry-over from other donors' samples. Sequencing was done on a sample of PBMCs. In nucleotides, the CDR3 is TGTGCCAGCAGCCGGATCGGGACAGTCAGTGATACGCAGTATTTT. Translation: CASSRIGTVSDTQYF.